The clone carrying this T cell receptor beta chain is classed as medium-sized. Relative to the germline gene, one junction end is altered; a read error may explain this. This beta chain is off target for a library built for alpha chains, so its abundance means little. Time point meaning: sample taken at primary tumor resection. Frozen PBMC, nontumor lung or tumor provided whole RNA, which was sequenced unsorted. TCRdb reanalysed the 5' RACE reads using MiXCR and keeps one entry per CDR3 protein. The data show 4,000 to 5,500 distinct CDR3 sequences, with about 16% seen just once and around 20% held by the top ten. CDR1 is DFQATT, CDR2 SNEGSKA, per germline (reference sequence). This CDR3 is 17 amino acids long. These data originate in a study of spatial heterogeneity in lung cancer.

The sample here was normal lung tissue next to the tumor, taken at surgery. This clonotype originated in a male donor with early-stage non-small cell lung cancer. The V call is TRBV20-1, the J call TRBJ2-6; 10 bases line up with TRBD1. CDR3 residues: CSARDPDRGQGANVLAF. CDR3 coding DNA: TGCAGTGCTAGAGATCCCGACAGGGGGCAAGGGGCCAACGTCCTGGCTTTC.